The 21 T cell receptor beta chains below come from one sample, sequenced in a study of T-cell memory formation after mild COVID-19. TCRdb analysed the 5' RACE reads with MiXCR anew, one entry per CDR3 protein. The table shows a few hundred thousand distinct CDR3 sequences, with more than 15% occurring only once. Sequences were obtained from PBMCs or a T cell subset sorted from them (not recorded which). The receptors were sampled from a man younger than 30 who had mild COVID-19 (a few samples of this study predate the infection). Cell type and time point are not known.

The chain uses TRBV4-1 and TRBJ2-1; 11 bases are a match to TRBD2. After removal of 7 bases from V and 8 bases from J, the junction contained 10 bases not matched to a gene. The CDR3 spans 15 residues. Germline lookup yields CDR1 MGHRA and CDR2 YSYEKL. The CDR3 sequence: CASKEDSGGAYEQFF. CDR3 nucleotide sequence: TGCGCCAGCAAGGAAGATAGCGGGGGGGCCTATGAGCAGTTCTTC.

Only a few counts were recorded for this clonotype. The rearrangement links TRBV4-1 to TRBJ2-1; tentatively, D is TRBD1 (6 bases). The CDR3 length is 16 residues. Per the germline V gene, CDR1 is MGHRA and CDR2 is YSYEKL. The V gene lost 3 bases and the J gene lost 8 bases, with 20 bases spanning the gap. The CDR3 loop reads CASSHPRDKNIDEQFF. The CDR3 bases are TGCGCCAGCAGCCATCCTAGGGACAAGAACATCGATGAGCAGTTCTTC.

This clonotype was detected a few times. The chain recombines TRBV4-2 with TRBJ1-1, with D possibly matching TRBD1 (5 bases). CDR3 length equals 15 residues. Trimming shortened V by 7 bases and J by 1 base, and 16 bases separated the two germline ends. In germline, CDR1 is LGHNA, CDR2 YNFKEQ. DNA for the CDR3: TGTGCCAGCACCCCGTCCGGGGGAACGAACACTGAAGCTTTCTTT. Translated, it gives CASTPSGGTNTEAFF.

This clonotype occurred a few times. The chain carries TRBV10-3 and TRBJ2-5, with a possible D match to TRBD2 (5 bases). There are 14 residues in the CDR3. Deletions cut 0 bases from V and 5 bases from J, with 10 bases between. From germline, CDR1 is ENHRY and CDR2 SYGVKD. CDR3 nucleotide sequence: TGTGCCATCAGTGAGTCCGGGGTGGTGGAGACCCAGTACTTC. It yields the protein CAISESGVVETQYF.

This chain joins TRBV5-1 and TRBJ2-7; D is ambiguous. Germline lookup yields CDR1 SGHRS and CDR2 YFSETQ. The CDR3 is made up of 16 amino acids. Trimming took off 2 bases at V and 0 bases at J, with 15 bases between the two ends. For the CDR3, the DNA is TGCGCCAGCAGCTTCCCTTTGGGCACAGACTCCTACGAGCAGTACTTC. Translating gives CASSFPLGTDSYEQYF. Filled out from reference TRBV5-1 and TRBJ2-7, the complete variable domain reads KAGVTQTPRYLIKTRGQQVTLSCSPISGHRSVSWYQQTPGQGLQFLFEYFSETQRNKGNFPGRFSGRQFSNSRSEMNVSTLELGDSALYLCASSFPLGTDSYEQYFGPGTRLTVT.

This clonotype was counted between two and nine times. The V call is TRBV6-2 or TRBV6-3, the J call TRBJ1-1, with D uncertain. The CDR3 runs 11 residues. Germline V gene lookup returns CDR1 MNHEY and CDR2 SVGEGT. For the CDR3, the DNA is TGTGCGGTAGGGAAGGTGGCTGAAGCTTTCTTT. This translates into CAVGKVAEAFF.

The chain carries TRBV4-2 and TRBJ1-6; possible D gene TRBD1, 5 bases. Germline values: CDR1 LGHNA, CDR2 YNFKEQ. V was clipped by 0 bases and J by 8 bases, with 14 bases between them. The CDR3 is 16 amino acids. CDR3 region: CASSQDSRQHYSPLHF. DNA of the CDR3: TGTGCCAGCAGCCAAGATAGTCGACAGCATTATTCACCCCTCCACTTT.

The chain joins TRBV20-1 to TRBJ2-7; TRBD1 is a possible D gene (5 bases). The germline V and J ends were trimmed by 2 bases and 2 bases, with 13 bases remaining between them. The CDR3 extends over 14 amino acids. Germline CDR1 reads DFQATT; CDR2 reads SNEGSKA (reference sequence). The CDR3 DNA is TGCAGTGCTAGACACGCCAGGGTCCCCTACGAGCAGTACTTC. This sequence encodes CSARHARVPYEQYF.

This clonotype was observed a handful of times. V and J are TRBV3-1 and TRBJ2-5; 12 positions agree with TRBD2. Germline trimming cut 4 bases from V and 1 base from J; bases unmatched to any gene: 7. The germline V gene encodes CDR1 LGHDT and CDR2 YNNKEL (reference sequence). This CDR3 region has 17 residues. The CDR3: CASSPLASGGAQETQYF. In DNA form, the CDR3 reads TGTGCCAGCAGCCCCCTTGCTAGCGGGGGGGCCCAAGAGACCCAGTACTTC.

This chain connects TRBV7-8 to TRBJ1-6; TRBD1 might be the D (6 bases). The CDR3 is 16 residues long. CDR1 is SGHVS, CDR2 FQNEAQ, per germline. The V end was cut by 0 bases, the J end by 2 bases, with 8 bases between. CDR3 residues: CASSLARTAYNSPLHF. The CDR3 coding sequence is TGTGCCAGCAGCTTAGCGAGGACAGCCTATAATTCACCCCTCCACTTT.

The chain employs TRBV3-1 and TRBJ1-1, with a tentative D call TRBD1 (6 bases). The germline CDR1 and CDR2 sequences are LGHDT and YNNKEL (reference sequence). The CDR3 consists of 14 residues. With 4 bases removed from V and 2 bases from J, the gap between germline ends came to 11 bases. CDR3 nucleotides: TGTGCCAGCAGCCGACAACAGGGTAACACTGAAGCTTTCTTT. Translated, it gives CASSRQQGNTEAFF.

The chain combines TRBV20-1 with TRBJ2-1; possibly TRBD2 for D (6 bases). There are 12 residues in the CDR3. CDR1 is DFQATT and CDR2 is SNEGSKA in the germline V gene (reference sequence). The CDR3 DNA follows: TGCACCGGCCGGGAGCCCAGCAATGAGCAGTTCTTC. Residues: CTGREPSNEQFF.

In this sample, this clonotype turned up a few times. The CDR3 sequence: CASSVLPEYEQYF. CDR3 sequence (DNA): TGCGCCAGCAGCGTCCTCCCTGAGTACGAGCAGTACTTC. This chain connects TRBV5-1 to TRBJ2-7; D is undetermined. The CDR3 consists of 13 residues. The V gene's germline CDR1 is SGHRS and CDR2 YFSETQ. V gave up 4 bases and J gave up 4 bases, with 12 bases separating them.

The gene calls are TRBV6-2 or TRBV6-3 and TRBJ2-6; D remains unclear. V was shortened by 2 bases and J by 0 bases, with 11 bases between the two germline ends. This CDR3 is 17 amino acids long. From germline, CDR1 is MNHEY and CDR2 SVGEGT. Written as DNA, the CDR3 is TGTGCCAGCAGTTACGCCCGGAGACACTCTGGGGCCAACGTCCTGACTTTC. This codes for CASSYARRHSGANVLTF.

This rearrangement joins TRBV7-2 to TRBJ1-2, with D possibly being TRBD1 (5 bases). The CDR3 contains 13 residues. V dropped 7 bases and J dropped 2 bases, with 11 bases sitting between them. CDR1 and CDR2 from the germline V gene are SGHTA and FQGNSA. The CDR3 loop is CASKGRDNYGYTF. In DNA form, the CDR3 reads TGTGCCAGCAAGGGAAGGGACAACTATGGCTACACCTTC.

This clonotype was counted only a few times. This sequence joins TRBV7-2 and TRBJ2-3; D is uncertain. CDR3 length equals 12 residues. V was clipped by 3 bases and J by 5 bases, with 6 bases between them. Germline loops: CDR1 SGHTA, CDR2 FQGNSA. DNA for the CDR3: TGTGCCAGCAGCTTTACCGGAGATACGCAGTATTTT. As protein: CASSFTGDTQYF.

There are a few counts of this clonotype. The chain combines TRBV7-2 with TRBJ1-5, with 7 positions matching TRBD1. Germline V lookup: CDR1 SGHTA, CDR2 FQGNSA. V trimming: 5 bases; J trimming: 4 bases; junction bases outside the gene matches: 5. The CDR3 consists of 14 residues. This CDR3 reads CASSGQDLNQPQHF. As DNA, the CDR3 is TGTGCCAGCAGCGGACAGGACCTTAATCAGCCCCAGCATTTT.

The gene calls are TRBV7-2 and TRBJ1-5; D is ambiguous. CDR1 SGHTA and CDR2 FQGNSA come from the germline V gene. Trimming cost V 6 bases and J 9 bases, with 12 bases left between them. This CDR3 region has 12 residues. The CDR3 region is CASRSRTLPQHF. The CDR3 DNA reads as TGTGCCAGCAGGTCGAGGACCCTGCCCCAGCATTTT.

The V gene is TRBV27, the J gene TRBJ2-7, with 8 bases fitting TRBD1. The CDR3 has 12 amino acids. With V trimmed by 5 bases and J by 6 bases, 3 bases remained unmatched. The V gene's germline CDR1 is MNHEY and CDR2 SMNVEV (reference sequence). The CDR3 spells CASSRQGREQYF. As DNA, the CDR3 is TGTGCCAGCAGTAGACAGGGGCGCGAGCAGTACTTC.

This clonotype has only a few counts. This chain connects TRBV20-1 to TRBJ2-5; TRBD1 or TRBD2 may be the D gene (5 bases each). CDR1 and CDR2 from the germline V gene are DFQATT and SNEGSKA (reference sequence). This CDR3 has 13 residues. The V end lost 2 bases, the J end lost 2 bases, and 9 bases lay between the germline ends. The CDR3 loop reads CSARSGTQETQYF. In nucleotides, the CDR3 is TGCAGTGCTAGATCGGGGACGCAAGAGACCCAGTACTTC.

The chain couples TRBV7-9 to TRBJ2-7; 8 bases are a match to TRBD1. The junction had 8 bases not matched to a gene; V was cut back by 4 bases and J by 0 bases. CDR1 is SEHNR and CDR2 is FQNEAQ in the germline V gene (reference sequence). The CDR3 loop spans 16 amino acids. The DNA of the CDR3 is TGTGCCAGCAGCTCAGGGACAGGTTCGCACTCCTACGAGCAGTACTTC. Protein: CASSSGTGSHSYEQYF.